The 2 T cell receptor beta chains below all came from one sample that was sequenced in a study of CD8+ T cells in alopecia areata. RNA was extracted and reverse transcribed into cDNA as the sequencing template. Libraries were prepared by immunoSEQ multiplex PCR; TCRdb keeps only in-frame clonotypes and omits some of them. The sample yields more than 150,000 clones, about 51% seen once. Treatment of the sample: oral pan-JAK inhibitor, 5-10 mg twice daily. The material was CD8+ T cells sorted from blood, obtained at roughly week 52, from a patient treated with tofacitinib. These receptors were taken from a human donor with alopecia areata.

Here the CDR3 DNA reads TGTGCCAGCAGCCCGAACCAGGGGACAGATACGCAGTATTTT. Translating it yields CASSPNQGTDTQYF. The chain links TRBV9 to TRBJ2-3; D may be TRBD1 (6 bases). Germline V gene lookup returns CDR1 SGDLS and CDR2 YYNGEE. The CDR3 is 14 amino acids. Trimming cost V 4 bases and J 3 bases, with 12 bases left between them.

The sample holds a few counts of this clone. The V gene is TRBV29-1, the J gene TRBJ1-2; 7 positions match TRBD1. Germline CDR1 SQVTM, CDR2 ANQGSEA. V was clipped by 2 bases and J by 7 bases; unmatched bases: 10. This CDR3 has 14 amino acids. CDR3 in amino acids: CSVETRQGLGGYTF. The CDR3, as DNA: TGCAGCGTTGAAACCCGACAGGGCCTTGGTGGCTACACCTTC.